This entry lists 5 T cell receptor beta chains sequenced from one sample in a study of CD8+CD57+ T cells in acquired aplastic anemia. The template for TCR beta VDJ and CDR3 sequence profiling was genomic DNA. TCRdb fed the reads into MiXCR, producing one record per CDR3 protein. The profile shows around 250,000 distinct CDR3 sequences, 45% to 70% of them singletons. What was sequenced was sorted CD4+, CD8+, or CD8+CD57+ T cells (not recorded which) from PBMCs. All receptors come from a human donor with severe aplastic anemia or a healthy control (not recorded which).

This clonotype turned up a few times. The genes are TRBV20-1 and TRBJ2-3; a possible D gene is TRBD1 (7 bases). The CDR3 spans 15 residues. CDR1 is DFQATT and CDR2 is SNEGSKA in the germline V gene (reference sequence). V lost 0 bases and J 6 bases, leaving 16 bases between the germline ends. This CDR3 is CSARDYGRGEDTQYF. The CDR3 DNA reads TGCAGTGCTAGAGATTATGGCAGGGGGGAGGATACGCAGTATTTT.

The chain uses TRBV24-1 and TRBJ1-5; 7 bases are a match to TRBD1. The CDR3 contains 11 residues. Germline CDR1 KGHDR, CDR2 SFDVKD. Trimming removed 9 bases from V and 7 bases from J; junction bases left unmatched: 2. The CDR3 here is CATYRGQPQHF. The CDR3 DNA follows: TGTGCCACCTACAGGGGACAGCCCCAGCATTTT.

This clonotype was detected only once. The V call is TRBV7-8, the J call TRBJ2-7; 7 nucleotides agree with TRBD2. CDR3 length: 15 amino acids. CDR1 and CDR2 from the germline V gene are SGHVS and FQNEAQ. V shed 3 bases and J 0 bases; nucleotides not matched to a gene: 5. The CDR3 sequence: CASSFGGLGSYEQYF. Written as DNA, the CDR3 is TGTGCCAGCAGCTTCGGGGGGTTGGGCTCCTACGAGCAGTACTTC.

The chain carries TRBV7-9 and TRBJ1-1, with D perhaps matching TRBD1 (5 bases). Between the trimmed V and J ends, which lost 6 bases and 6 bases, there was a span of 14 bases. The CDR3 length is 13 residues. In germline, CDR1 is SEHNR, CDR2 FQNEAQ (reference sequence). CDR3 in amino acids: CASSFMGRSEAFF. The CDR3 bases are TGTGCCAGCAGTTTTATGGGGCGGTCTGAAGCTTTCTTT.

This clonotype was recorded a few times. This rearrangement joins TRBV2 to TRBJ1-6; D is possibly TRBD1 (5 bases). Trimming cost V 6 bases and J 10 bases, with 16 bases left between them. This CDR3 is built from 14 residues. Per the germline V gene, CDR1 is SNHLY and CDR2 is FYNNEI. The DNA of the CDR3 is TGTGCCAGCAGGGGAGAGGGCAGGGCCTCACCCCTCCACTTT. Translation: CASRGEGRASPLHF.